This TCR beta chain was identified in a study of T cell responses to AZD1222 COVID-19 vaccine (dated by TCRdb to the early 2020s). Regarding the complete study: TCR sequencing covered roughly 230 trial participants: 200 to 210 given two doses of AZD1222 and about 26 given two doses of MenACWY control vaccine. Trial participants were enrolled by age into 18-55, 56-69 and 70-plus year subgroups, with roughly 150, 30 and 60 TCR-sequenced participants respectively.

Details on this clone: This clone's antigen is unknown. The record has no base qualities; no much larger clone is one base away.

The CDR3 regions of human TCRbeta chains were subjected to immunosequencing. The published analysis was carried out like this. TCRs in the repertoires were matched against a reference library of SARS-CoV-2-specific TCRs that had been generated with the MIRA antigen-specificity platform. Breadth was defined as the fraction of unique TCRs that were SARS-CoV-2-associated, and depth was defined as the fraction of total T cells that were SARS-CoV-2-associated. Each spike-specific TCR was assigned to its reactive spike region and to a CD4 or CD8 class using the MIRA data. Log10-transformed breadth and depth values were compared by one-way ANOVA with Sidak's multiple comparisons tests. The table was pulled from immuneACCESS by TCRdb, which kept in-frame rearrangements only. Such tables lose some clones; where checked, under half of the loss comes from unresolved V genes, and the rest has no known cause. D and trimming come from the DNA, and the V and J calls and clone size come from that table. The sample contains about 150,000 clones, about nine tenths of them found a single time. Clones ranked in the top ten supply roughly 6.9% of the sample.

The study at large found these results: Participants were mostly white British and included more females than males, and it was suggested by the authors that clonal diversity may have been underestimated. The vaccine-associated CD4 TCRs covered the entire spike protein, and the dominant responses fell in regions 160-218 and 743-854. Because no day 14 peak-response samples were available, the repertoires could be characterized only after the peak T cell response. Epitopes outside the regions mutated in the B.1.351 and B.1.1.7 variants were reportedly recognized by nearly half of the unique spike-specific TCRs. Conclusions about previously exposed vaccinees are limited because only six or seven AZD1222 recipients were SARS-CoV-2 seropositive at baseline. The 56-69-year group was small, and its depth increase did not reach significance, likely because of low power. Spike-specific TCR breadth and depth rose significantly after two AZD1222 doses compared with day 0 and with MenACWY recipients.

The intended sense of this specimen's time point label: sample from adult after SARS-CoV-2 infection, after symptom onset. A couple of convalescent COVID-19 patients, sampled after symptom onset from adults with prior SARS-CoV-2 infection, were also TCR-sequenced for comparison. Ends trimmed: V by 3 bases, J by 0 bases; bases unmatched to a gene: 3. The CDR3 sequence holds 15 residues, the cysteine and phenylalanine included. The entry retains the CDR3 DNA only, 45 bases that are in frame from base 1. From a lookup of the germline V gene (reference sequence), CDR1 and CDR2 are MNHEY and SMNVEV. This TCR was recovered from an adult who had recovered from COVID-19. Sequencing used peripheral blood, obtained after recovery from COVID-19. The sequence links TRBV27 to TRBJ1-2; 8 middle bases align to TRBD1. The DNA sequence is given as TGTGCCAGCAGTTTCGACAGGGGCGCTAACTATGGCTACACCTTC. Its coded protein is CASSFDRGANYGYTF.